This is a list of T cell receptor beta chains from one sample in a study of blood T cell repertoires in COVID-19. The data were produced by immunoSEQ multiplex PCR, yet TCRdb's version contains in-frame clones alone and is incomplete. This table has under 170,000 clones, more than 75% appearing once. Input material: peripheral blood. The receptors here all came from a man in his 70s with acute or convalescent COVID-19. CDR3s include the opening cysteine and the closing phenylalanine or tryptophan. A D gene is named only where the DNA matches it firmly. Part of the rows lack a size; the others show once, few, many or a class for expanded clones.

d_gene	v_gene	abundance	j_gene	CDR3nt	CDR3aa
NA	TRBV28	NA	TRBJ1-2	TGTGCCAGCAGTTTAGCGAGGCTCCGACCCGGCTACACCTTC	CASSLARLRPGYTF
TRBD1	TRBV20-1	once	TRBJ1-2	TGCAGTGCTAGTGTTAGGCAGGGGGACTATGGCTACACCTTC	CSASVRQGDYGYTF
TRBD1	TRBV19	NA	TRBJ1-2	TGTGCCAGTAACCGGGACAGGAACTATGGCTACACCTTC	CASNRDRNYGYTF
NA	TRBV7-9	NA	TRBJ1-3	TGTGCCAGCAGCATCACTGGAAACACCATATATTTT	CASSITGNTIYF
NA	TRBV5-5	NA	TRBJ2-6	TGTGCCAGCAGCTTGTTCAGGGATGGGGCCAACGTCCTGACTTTC	CASSLFRDGANVLTF
NA	TRBV27	NA	TRBJ2-7	TGTGCCAGCAGGTTAGAGTATACCGGAAGGAGCGAGCAGTACTTC	CASRLEYTGRSEQYF
TRBD1	TRBV19	NA	TRBJ1-6	TGTGCCAGTAGAGGACAGGGGGAGGCTTCGAGTTCACCCCTCCACTTT	CASRGQGEASSSPLHF
NA	TRBV6-2/TRBV6-3	NA	TRBJ1-1	TGTGCCAGCAGTAGCAGGGGCCCGTCCACTGAAGCTTTCTTT	CASSSRGPSTEAFF
TRBD1	TRBV6-5	NA	TRBJ1-5	TGTGCCACTGAGGACAGGGCTCGTAGTAGACCGCATTTT	CATEDRARSRPHF
NA	TRBV7-9	NA	TRBJ2-7	TGTGCCAGCAGCTCACAGAATTACGAGCAGTACTTC	CASSSQNYEQYF
NA	TRBV12-3/TRBV12-4	NA	TRBJ2-1	TGTGCCAGCAGTTTGAGAGGGAATGAGCAGTTCTTC	CASSLRGNEQFF
TRBD2	TRBV5-4	NA	TRBJ2-5	TGTGCCAGCAGCTTGGCGGCGGGGGGGTACCAAGAGACCCAGTACTTC	CASSLAAGGYQETQYF
NA	TRBV20-1	NA	TRBJ1-5	TGCAGTGCCCTCGGGGGGGTGCAGCATTTT	CSALGGVQHF
NA	TRBV6-6	once	TRBJ1-6	TGTGCCAGCAGCAATACTCGGACACGAACTAATTCACCCCTCCACTTT	CASSNTRTRTNSPLHF
NA	TRBV6-5	NA	TRBJ2-5	TGTGCCAGCAGTCCAACAGCTTCAGAGACCCAGTACTTC	CASSPTASETQYF
NA	TRBV27	NA	TRBJ1-1	TGTGCCAGCAGTTTAAACGGGGTCGGCGAGGCTTTCTTT	CASSLNGVGEAFF
NA	TRBV2	few	TRBJ1-2	TGTGCCAGCAGTCGGTCTGTGCATGGCTACACCTTC	CASSRSVHGYTF
TRBD1	TRBV5-1	few	TRBJ1-2	TGCGCCAGCAGCTACCAGGGGGACGACTATGGCTACACCTTC	CASSYQGDDYGYTF
NA	TRBV6-5	once	TRBJ1-5	TGTGCCAGCAGCTACAGCGTTTATAGCAATCAGCCCCAGCATTTT	CASSYSVYSNQPQHF
NA	TRBV19	once	TRBJ2-1	TGTGCCAGTAGTAACTTAGCGTCGACCTACAATGAGCAGTTCTTC	CASSNLASTYNEQFF
TRBD1	TRBV24-1	NA	TRBJ2-1	TGTGCCACCAGTGATTTCGGGCAGGGGGCAAGTGAGCAGTTCTTC	CATSDFGQGASEQFF
TRBD1	TRBV5-1	NA	TRBJ2-3	TGCGCCAGCAGCTTGCTGACAGGGAGTGACCCAGATACGCAGTATTTT	CASSLLTGSDPDTQYF
NA	TRBV5-1	few	TRBJ2-7	TGCGCCAGCAGTGACCCAGGCGGGGGCAGATCCTACGAGCAGTACTTC	CASSDPGGGRSYEQYF
NA	TRBV19	NA	TRBJ2-1	TGTGCCAGTAGTCCTCCCGAGCGAGCGAATGAGCAGTTCTTC	CASSPPERANEQFF
TRBD1	TRBV7-8	NA	TRBJ2-3	TGTGCCAGCAGCTTAGGGACAGGGGGAAGGATGTTGTATTTT	CASSLGTGGRMLYF
TRBD2	TRBV28	once	TRBJ2-7	TGTGCCAGCAGTTTTTATCAGGGACTAGCGGGAGGCCCCTTCTACGAGCAGTACTTC	CASSFYQGLAGGPFYEQYF
NA	TRBV19	NA	TRBJ2-2	TGTGCCAGTAGTAAGGAGGGGGGGACCGGGGAGCTGTTTTTT	CASSKEGGTGELFF
NA	TRBV4-1	NA	TRBJ2-1	TGCGCCAGCAGCCAATTAACTAGCAACAATGAGCAGTTCTTC	CASSQLTSNNEQFF
NA	TRBV4-2	NA	TRBJ1-6	TGTGCCAGCAGCCAAGAAACACAGGATAATTCACCCCTCCACTTT	CASSQETQDNSPLHF
TRBD2	TRBV24-1	NA	TRBJ2-1	TGTGCCACCAGTGATTCTCTTGGCGGGGGCTCCTACAATGAGCAGTTCTTC	CATSDSLGGGSYNEQFF
NA	TRBV25-1	NA	TRBJ2-1	TGTGCCAGCAGCTTACCGCAGGACTACAATGAGCAGTTCTTC	CASSLPQDYNEQFF
TRBD1	TRBV6-5	NA	TRBJ1-1	TGTGCCAGCAGTTACTCTCGGGACAGGGAAGCTTTCTTT	CASSYSRDREAFF
NA	TRBV2	NA	TRBJ2-3	TGTGCCAGCGGACGGACAAGCACAGATACGCAGTATTTT	CASGRTSTDTQYF
NA	TRBV7-9	NA	TRBJ1-6	TGTGCCAGCAGCCCAACAGCGGGCGAGAATTCACCCCTCCACTTT	CASSPTAGENSPLHF
TRBD1	TRBV10-2	NA	TRBJ2-1	TGCGCCAGCAGTGCCCTCGGGACAGTCAACAATGAGCAGTTCTTC	CASSALGTVNNEQFF
NA	TRBV18	NA	TRBJ2-6	TGTGCCAGCTCACCGTCGTCTGGGGCCAACGTCCTGACTTTC	CASSPSSGANVLTF
TRBD2	TRBV28	NA	TRBJ2-3	TGTGCCAGCAGTTATTCGGGACTAGACGCGGATACGCAGTATTTT	CASSYSGLDADTQYF
NA	TRBV5-1	NA	TRBJ2-2	TGCGCCAGCAGATTGGTCCGCCAGGGAACCGGGGAGCTGTTTTTT	CASRLVRQGTGELFF
TRBD1	TRBV7-9	few	TRBJ1-3	TGTGCCAGCAGCTACCGGGACAGGGTCAACACCATATATTTT	CASSYRDRVNTIYF